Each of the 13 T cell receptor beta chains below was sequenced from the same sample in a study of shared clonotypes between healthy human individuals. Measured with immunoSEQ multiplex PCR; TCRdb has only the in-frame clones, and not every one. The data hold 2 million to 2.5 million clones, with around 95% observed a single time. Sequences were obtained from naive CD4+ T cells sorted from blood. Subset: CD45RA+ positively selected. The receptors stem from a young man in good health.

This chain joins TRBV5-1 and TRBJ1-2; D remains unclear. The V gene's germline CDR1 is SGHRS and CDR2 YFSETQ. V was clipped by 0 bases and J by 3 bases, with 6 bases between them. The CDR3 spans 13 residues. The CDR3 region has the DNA TGCGCCAGCAGCTTGGGGGAAGACTATGGCTACACCTTC. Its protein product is CASSLGEDYGYTF.

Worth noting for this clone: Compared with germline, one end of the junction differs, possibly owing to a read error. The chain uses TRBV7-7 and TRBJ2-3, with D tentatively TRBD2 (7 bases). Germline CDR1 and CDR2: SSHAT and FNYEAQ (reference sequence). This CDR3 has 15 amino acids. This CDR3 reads CASSLLGGALDTQYF. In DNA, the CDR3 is TGTGCTAGCAGCCTGCTGGGGGGGGCATTGGATACGCAGTATTTT.

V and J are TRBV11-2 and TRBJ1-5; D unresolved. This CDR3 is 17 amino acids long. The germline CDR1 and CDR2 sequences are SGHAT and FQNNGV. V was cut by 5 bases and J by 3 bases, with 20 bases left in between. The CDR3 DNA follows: TGTGCCAGCAGCCAATCGGGCAGCCCCTGGGCCAATCAGCCCCAGCATTTT. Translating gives CASSQSGSPWANQPQHF.

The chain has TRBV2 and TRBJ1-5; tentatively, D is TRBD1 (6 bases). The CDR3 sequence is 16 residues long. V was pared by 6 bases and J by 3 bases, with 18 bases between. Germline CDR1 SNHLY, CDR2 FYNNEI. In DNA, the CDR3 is TGTGCCAGCAGCCACAGGAAGGCAGGGGTCAATCAGCCCCAGCATTTT. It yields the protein CASSHRKAGVNQPQHF.

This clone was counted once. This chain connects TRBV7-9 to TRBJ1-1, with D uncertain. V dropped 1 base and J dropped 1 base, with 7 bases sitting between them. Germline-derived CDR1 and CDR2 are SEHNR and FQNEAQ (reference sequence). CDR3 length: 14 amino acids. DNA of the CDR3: TGTGCCAGCAGCTTAGGGCACGAGAACACTGAAGCTTTCTTT. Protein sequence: CASSLGHENTEAFF.

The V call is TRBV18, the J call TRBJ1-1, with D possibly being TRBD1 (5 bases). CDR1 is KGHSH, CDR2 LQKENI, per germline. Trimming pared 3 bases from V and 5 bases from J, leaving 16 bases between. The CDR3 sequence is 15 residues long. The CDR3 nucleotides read TGTGCCAGCTCACCTCGTTCCGATCGACAGACTGAAGCTTTCTTT. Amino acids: CASSPRSDRQTEAFF.

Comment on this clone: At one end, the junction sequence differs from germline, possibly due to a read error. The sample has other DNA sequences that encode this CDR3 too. DNA for the CDR3: TGTGCTAGCAGCTTGGGGACTCAGGAGACCCAGTACTTC. Translated: CASSLGTQETQYF. The chain has TRBV7-7 and TRBJ2-5; D may be TRBD2 (6 bases). The CDR3 loop spans 13 amino acids. Germline assignment: CDR1 SSHAT and CDR2 FNYEAQ (reference sequence).

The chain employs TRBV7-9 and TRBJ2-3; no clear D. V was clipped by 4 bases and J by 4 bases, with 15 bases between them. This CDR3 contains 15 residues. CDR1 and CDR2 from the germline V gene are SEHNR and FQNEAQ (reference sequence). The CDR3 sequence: CASSSDPGVADTQYF. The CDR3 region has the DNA TGTGCCAGCAGCTCCGACCCGGGTGTGGCAGATACGCAGTATTTT.

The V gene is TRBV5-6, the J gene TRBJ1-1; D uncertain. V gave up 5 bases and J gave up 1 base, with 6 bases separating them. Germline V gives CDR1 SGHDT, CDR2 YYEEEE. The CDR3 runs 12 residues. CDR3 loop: CASSKRNTEAFF. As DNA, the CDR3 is TGTGCCAGCAGTAAACGGAACACTGAAGCTTTCTTT.

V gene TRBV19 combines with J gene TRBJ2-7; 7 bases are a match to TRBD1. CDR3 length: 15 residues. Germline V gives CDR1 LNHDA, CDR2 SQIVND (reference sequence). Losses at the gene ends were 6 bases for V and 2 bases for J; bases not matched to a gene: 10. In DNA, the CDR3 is TGTGCCAGTAGGCTGAAGACAGGGTCCACCTACGAGCAGTACTTC. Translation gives CASRLKTGSTYEQYF.

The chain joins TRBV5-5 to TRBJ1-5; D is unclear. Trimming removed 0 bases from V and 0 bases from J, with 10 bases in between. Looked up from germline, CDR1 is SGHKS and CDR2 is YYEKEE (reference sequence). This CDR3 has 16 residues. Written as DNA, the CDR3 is TGTGCCAGCAGCTTGGTCGTTGAGTATAGCAATCAGCCCCAGCATTTT. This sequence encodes CASSLVVEYSNQPQHF. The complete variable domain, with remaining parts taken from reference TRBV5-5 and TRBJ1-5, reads DAGVTQSPTHLIKTRGQQVTLRCSPISGHKSVSWYQQVLGQGPQFIFQYYEKEERGRGNFPDRFSARQFPNYSSELNVNALLLGDSALYLCASSLVVEYSNQPQHFGDGTRLSIL.

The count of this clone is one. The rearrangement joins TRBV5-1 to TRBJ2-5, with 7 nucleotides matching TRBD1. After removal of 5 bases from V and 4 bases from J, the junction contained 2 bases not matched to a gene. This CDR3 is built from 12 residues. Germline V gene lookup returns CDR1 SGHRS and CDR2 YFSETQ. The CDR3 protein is CASSWDRETQYF. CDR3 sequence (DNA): TGCGCCAGCAGTTGGGACAGAGAGACCCAGTACTTC.

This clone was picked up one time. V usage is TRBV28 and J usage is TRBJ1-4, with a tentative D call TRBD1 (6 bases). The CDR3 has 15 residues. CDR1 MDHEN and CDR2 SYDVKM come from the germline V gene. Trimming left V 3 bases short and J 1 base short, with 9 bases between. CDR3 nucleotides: TGTGCCAGCAGTTTCCGCAGGGGAACTAATGAAAAACTGTTTTTT. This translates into CASSFRRGTNEKLFF. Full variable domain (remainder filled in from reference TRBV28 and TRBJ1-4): DVKVTQSSRYLVKRTGEKVFLECVQDMDHENMFWYRQDPGLGLRLIYFSYDVKMKEKGDIPEGYSVSREKKERFSLILESASTNQTSMYLCASSFRRGTNEKLFFGSGTQLSVL.